This is a list of T cell receptor beta chains from one sample in a study of blood T cell repertoires in COVID-19. TCRdb's table, derived via immunoSEQ multiplex PCR, lists solely in-frame clones and lacks some. The sample consists of 90,000 to 100,000 clones, approximately 82% of them appearing once. Sequencing was carried out using peripheral blood. The receptors come from a man in his sixties with acute or convalescent COVID-19. CDR3s include the opening cysteine and the closing phenylalanine or tryptophan. The D gene is left open where the match is weak. Not every row has a clone size; where given, it reads once, few, many or a size class.

v_call	j_call	clone_size	d_call	cdr3_aa	cdr3_nt
TRBV5-6	TRBJ1-1	.	.	CASSLDLNTEAFF	TGTGCCAGCAGCCTGGACTTGAACACTGAAGCTTTCTTT
TRBV25-1	TRBJ1-1	.	TRBD1	CASTLTGANTEAFF	TGTGCCAGCACCCTGACAGGGGCGAACACTGAAGCTTTCTTT
TRBV28	TRBJ1-5	.	.	CASSQTGLNQPQHF	TGTGCCAGCAGTCAGACAGGACTCAATCAGCCCCAGCATTTT
TRBV4-1	TRBJ2-1	.	TRBD2	CASSQERGRGNNEQFF	TGCGCCAGCAGCCAAGAGCGGGGGAGAGGGAACAATGAGCAGTTCTTC
TRBV2	TRBJ1-1	.	.	CASSADSNTEAFF	TGTGCCAGCAGTGCTGACTCGAACACTGAAGCTTTCTTT
TRBV3-1/TRBV3-2	TRBJ1-5	.	.	CASSTDRNQPQHF	TGTGCCAGCAGTACCGATAGAAATCAGCCCCAGCATTTT
TRBV11-3	TRBJ1-2	.	.	CASSFGGAGYGYTF	TGTGCCAGCAGCTTCGGGGGAGCAGGGTATGGCTACACCTTC
TRBV5-1	TRBJ2-3	few	TRBD2	CASSSGTRLPDTQYF	TGCGCCAGCAGCTCCGGGACTAGGTTGCCAGATACGCAGTATTTT
TRBV4-1	TRBJ2-5	.	TRBD2	CASSPRTSDQETQYF	TGCGCCAGCAGCCCCAGGACTAGCGATCAAGAGACCCAGTACTTC
TRBV29-1	TRBJ2-1	.	.	CSVGQTGRSSYNEQFF	TGCAGCGTTGGTCAGACAGGGAGGAGCTCCTACAATGAGCAGTTCTTC
TRBV19	TRBJ2-1	.	.	CASSMARIAISSYNEQFF	TGTGCCAGTAGCATGGCTAGGATAGCGATCAGCTCCTACAATGAGCAGTTCTTC
TRBV6-5	TRBJ2-3	.	TRBD2	CASSRDYFTDTQYF	TGTGCCAGCAGTCGGGACTATTTCACAGATACGCAGTATTTT
TRBV30	TRBJ2-5	.	.	CAWSLGLLQETQYF	TGTGCCTGGAGTCTAGGACTCCTTCAAGAGACCCAGTACTTC
TRBV5-1	TRBJ1-4	.	.	CASSSDSFEKLFF	TGCGCCAGCAGTTCGGACAGTTTCGAAAAACTGTTTTTT
TRBV18	TRBJ2-5	once	.	CASSPYREETQYF	TGTGCCAGCTCACCCTACAGGGAAGAGACCCAGTACTTC
TRBV19	TRBJ1-2	.	TRBD1	CASNNGGDSNYGYTF	TGTGCCAGTAACAACGGGGGGGACAGTAACTATGGCTACACCTTC
TRBV4-2	TRBJ2-5	.	.	CASSQGQAGGQETQYF	TGTGCCAGCAGCCAAGGACAGGCAGGAGGCCAAGAGACCCAGTACTTC
TRBV7-9	TRBJ2-3	.	.	CASSFRQRHTDTQYF	TGTGCCAGCAGCTTTCGTCAGAGACACACAGATACGCAGTATTTT
TRBV19	TRBJ2-7	.	TRBD1	CASTGGGQGAHEQYF	TGTGCCAGTACCGGCGGGGGACAGGGGGCGCACGAGCAGTACTTC
TRBV5-1	TRBJ1-4	.	.	CASSRGGTSKEKLFF	TGCGCCAGCAGCCGCGGCGGGACCTCGAAAGAAAAACTGTTTTTT
TRBV11-3	TRBJ1-1	few	.	CASSLDPGQGTEAFF	TGTGCCAGCAGCTTAGACCCGGGGCAGGGGACTGAAGCTTTCTTT
TRBV18	TRBJ2-2	.	TRBD1	CASSQRTGGSTGELFF	TGTGCCAGCTCTCAGCGGACAGGGGGGAGCACCGGGGAGCTGTTTTTT
TRBV9	TRBJ1-3	.	.	CASSATYSGNTIYF	TGTGCCAGCAGCGCAACCTACTCTGGAAACACCATATATTTT
TRBV5-4	TRBJ2-7	.	TRBD1	CASSSGDSSYEQYF	TGTGCCAGCAGCTCCGGGGACAGCTCCTACGAGCAGTACTTC
TRBV6-2/TRBV6-3	TRBJ1-5	.	TRBD1	CASSYSPNRGRQPQHF	TGTGCCAGCAGTTACTCTCCCAACAGGGGCAGGCAGCCCCAGCATTTT
TRBV10-3	TRBJ1-2	.	.	CAISTTGSGYTF	TGTGCCATCAGCACGACAGGATCTGGCTACACCTTC
TRBV6-5	TRBJ1-5	.	.	CASSYSQGSNQPQHF	TGTGCCAGCAGTTACAGTCAGGGGAGCAATCAGCCCCAGCATTTT
TRBV30	TRBJ1-1	.	.	CAWRGGVRRAEAFF	TGTGCCTGGAGGGGGGGGGTAAGGAGGGCTGAAGCTTTCTTT
TRBV7-2	TRBJ2-7	.	.	CASSLGEAVKQYF	TGTGCCAGCAGCTTAGGGGAGGCGGTCAAGCAGTACTTC
TRBV7-8	TRBJ1-3	once	TRBD1	CASSAFAPGQGAGNTIYF	TGTGCCAGCAGCGCCTTCGCCCCGGGACAGGGGGCTGGAAACACCATATATTTT
TRBV5-5	TRBJ1-6	.	TRBD1	CASSIRQGARNSPLHF	TGTGCCAGCAGCATTCGCCAGGGGGCGCGGAATTCACCCCTCCACTTT
TRBV5-1	TRBJ1-2	.	.	CASSLDGKGYGYTF	TGCGCCAGCAGCTTGGACGGGAAGGGCTATGGCTACACCTTC
TRBV9	TRBJ1-5	few	.	CASSVGDSNQPQHF	TGTGCCAGCAGCGTAGGAGATAGCAATCAGCCCCAGCATTTT
TRBV18	TRBJ2-7	.	.	CASSPPGALIYEQYF	TGTGCCAGCTCACCACCTGGAGCCCTAATCTACGAGCAGTACTTC
TRBV7-2	TRBJ1-5	.	TRBD1	CASSLVSGGWGNQPQHF	TGTGCCAGCAGCTTAGTTTCAGGGGGATGGGGCAATCAGCCCCAGCATTTT
TRBV1	TRBJ2-2	.	.	CTSSSAGDSDTGELFF	TGCACCAGCAGCTCCGCTGGGGACTCAGACACCGGGGAGCTGTTTTTT
TRBV10-3	TRBJ2-2	.	.	CAIANSDTNTGELFF	TGTGCCATTGCAAATAGTGATACGAACACCGGGGAGCTGTTTTTT
TRBV29-1	TRBJ1-1	.	TRBD1	CSVRGQLNTEAFF	TGCAGCGTCCGGGGACAGCTGAACACTGAAGCTTTCTTT
TRBV9	TRBJ1-4	.	.	CASSTGQLNEKLFF	TGTGCCAGCAGCACTGGACAGCTTAATGAAAAACTGTTTTTT
TRBV4-3	TRBJ2-3	.	.	CASSQDGKGGTDTQYF	TGCGCCAGCAGCCAAGACGGGAAGGGAGGCACAGATACGCAGTATTTT
TRBV6-5	TRBJ1-6	.	.	CASWEPGNSPLHF	TGTGCCAGCTGGGAGCCCGGCAATTCACCCCTCCACTTT
TRBV11-3	TRBJ1-2	once	TRBD1	CASSFYSQGADYGYTF	TGTGCCAGCAGCTTTTATAGTCAGGGGGCAGACTATGGCTACACCTTC
TRBV18	TRBJ1-2	.	.	CASSPGTPDNYGYTF	TGTGCCAGCTCACCCGGGACACCCGATAACTATGGCTACACCTTC
TRBV13	TRBJ1-5	.	.	CASSLRGQPQHF	TGTGCCAGCAGCTTAAGGGGGCAGCCCCAGCATTTT
TRBV19	TRBJ2-4	.	TRBD2	CASSLREGTKNIQYF	TGTGCCAGTAGTCTCAGGGAGGGGACCAAAAACATTCAGTACTTC
TRBV19	TRBJ1-4	.	.	CASSITTAWDREKLFF	TGTGCCAGTAGTATAACGACAGCCTGGGATCGTGAAAAACTGTTTTTT
TRBV7-6	TRBJ2-2	many	.	CASSLAPANTGELFF	TGTGCCAGCAGCTTAGCCCCTGCGAACACCGGGGAGCTGTTTTTT
TRBV7-9	TRBJ2-1	.	.	CASSGSSRGIDEQFF	TGTGCCAGCAGCGGTTCTAGTAGAGGTATCGATGAGCAGTTCTTC
TRBV7-9	TRBJ1-3	once	.	CASSLVGPRNTIYF	TGTGCCAGCAGCTTGGTGGGCCCCAGAAACACCATATATTTT
TRBV27	TRBJ2-1	.	TRBD2	CASSLFAGGYNEQFF	TGTGCCAGCAGTTTATTTGCGGGAGGATACAATGAGCAGTTCTTC
TRBV7-9	TRBJ1-4	.	TRBD1	CASSRDRDNEKLFF	TGTGCCAGCAGCAGGGACAGGGATAATGAAAAACTGTTTTTT
TRBV19	TRBJ2-6	.	TRBD2	CASSIGSSGSTGANVLTF	TGTGCCAGTAGTATAGGTAGTAGCGGGAGTACTGGGGCCAACGTCCTGACTTTC